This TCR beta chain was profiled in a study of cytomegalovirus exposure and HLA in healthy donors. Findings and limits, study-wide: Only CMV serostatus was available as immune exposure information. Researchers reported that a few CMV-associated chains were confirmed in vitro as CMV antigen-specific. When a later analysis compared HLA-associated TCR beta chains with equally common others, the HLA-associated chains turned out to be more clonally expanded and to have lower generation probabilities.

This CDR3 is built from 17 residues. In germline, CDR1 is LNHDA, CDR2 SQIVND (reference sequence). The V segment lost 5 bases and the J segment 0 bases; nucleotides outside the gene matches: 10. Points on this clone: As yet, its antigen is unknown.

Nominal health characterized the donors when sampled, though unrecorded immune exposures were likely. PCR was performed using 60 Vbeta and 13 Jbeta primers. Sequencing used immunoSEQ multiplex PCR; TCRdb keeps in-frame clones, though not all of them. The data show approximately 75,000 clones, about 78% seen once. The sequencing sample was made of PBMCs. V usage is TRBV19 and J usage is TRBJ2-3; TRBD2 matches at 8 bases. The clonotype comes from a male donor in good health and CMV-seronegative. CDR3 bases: TGTGCCAGTAGTGACCCGGGACTAGGACAAAGCACAGATACGCAGTATTTT. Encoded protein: CASSDPGLGQSTDTQYF.